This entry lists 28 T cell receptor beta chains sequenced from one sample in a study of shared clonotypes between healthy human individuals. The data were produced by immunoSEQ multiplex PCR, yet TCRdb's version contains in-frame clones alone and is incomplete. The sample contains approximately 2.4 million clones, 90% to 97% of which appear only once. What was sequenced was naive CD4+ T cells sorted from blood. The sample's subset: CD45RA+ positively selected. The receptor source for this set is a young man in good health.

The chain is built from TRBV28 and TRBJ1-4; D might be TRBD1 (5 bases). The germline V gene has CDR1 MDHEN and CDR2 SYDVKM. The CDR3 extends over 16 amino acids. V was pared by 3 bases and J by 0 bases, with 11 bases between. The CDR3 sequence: CASSFGRVPTNEKLFF. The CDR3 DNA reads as TGTGCCAGCAGTTTTGGCAGGGTTCCAACTAATGAAAAACTGTTTTTT.

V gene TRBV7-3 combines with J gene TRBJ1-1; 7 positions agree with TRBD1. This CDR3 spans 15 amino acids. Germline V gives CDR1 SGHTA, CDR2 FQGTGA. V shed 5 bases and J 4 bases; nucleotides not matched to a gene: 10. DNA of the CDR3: TGTGCCAGCAGCCCCCAGGGGGGGAAGGGCACTGAAGCTTTCTTT. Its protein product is CASSPQGGKGTEAFF.

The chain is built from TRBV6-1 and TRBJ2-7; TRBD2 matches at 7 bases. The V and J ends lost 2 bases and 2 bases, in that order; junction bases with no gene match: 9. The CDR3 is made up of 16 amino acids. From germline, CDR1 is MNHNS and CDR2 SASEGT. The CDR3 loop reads CASSEYVVAGAYEQYF. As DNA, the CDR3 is TGTGCCAGCAGTGAATATGTCGTCGCGGGGGCCTACGAGCAGTACTTC.

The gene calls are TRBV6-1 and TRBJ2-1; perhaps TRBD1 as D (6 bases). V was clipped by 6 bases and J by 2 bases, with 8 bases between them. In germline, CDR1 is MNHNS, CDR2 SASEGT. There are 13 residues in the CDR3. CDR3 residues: CASRRDTYNEQFF. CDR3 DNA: TGTGCCAGCAGGAGGGACACCTACAATGAGCAGTTCTTC.

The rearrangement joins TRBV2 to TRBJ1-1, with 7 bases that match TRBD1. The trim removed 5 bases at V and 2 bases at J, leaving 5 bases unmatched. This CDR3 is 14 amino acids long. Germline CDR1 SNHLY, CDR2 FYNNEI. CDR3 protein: CASSPGTVNTEAFF. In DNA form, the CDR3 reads TGTGCCAGCAGTCCCGGGACAGTTAACACTGAAGCTTTCTTT.

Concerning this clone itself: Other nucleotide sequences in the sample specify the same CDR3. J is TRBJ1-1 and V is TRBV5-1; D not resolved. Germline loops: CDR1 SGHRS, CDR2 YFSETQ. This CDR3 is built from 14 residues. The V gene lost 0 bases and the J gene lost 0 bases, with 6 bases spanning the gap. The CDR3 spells CASSLGPMNTEAFF. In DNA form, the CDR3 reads TGCGCCAGCAGCTTGGGGCCGATGAACACTGAAGCTTTCTTT.

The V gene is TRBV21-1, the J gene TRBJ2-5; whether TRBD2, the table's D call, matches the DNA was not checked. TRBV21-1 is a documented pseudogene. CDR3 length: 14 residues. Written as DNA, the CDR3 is TGTGCCAGCAGCAAAAGGACCCTACGGAGGGCCCAGTACTTC. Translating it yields CASSKRTLRRAQYF.

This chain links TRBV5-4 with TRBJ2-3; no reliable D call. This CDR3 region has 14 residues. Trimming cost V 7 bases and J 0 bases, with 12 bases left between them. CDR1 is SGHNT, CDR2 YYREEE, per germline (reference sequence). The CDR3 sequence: CASDKVGSTDTQYF. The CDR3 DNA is TGTGCCAGCGATAAGGTGGGGAGCACAGATACGCAGTATTTT. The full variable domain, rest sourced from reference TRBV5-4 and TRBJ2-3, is ETGVTQSPTHLIKTRGQQVTLRCSSQSGHNTVSWYQQALGQGPQFIFQYYREEENGRGNFPPRFSGLQFPNYSSELNVNALELDDSALYLCASDKVGSTDTQYFGPGTRLTVL.

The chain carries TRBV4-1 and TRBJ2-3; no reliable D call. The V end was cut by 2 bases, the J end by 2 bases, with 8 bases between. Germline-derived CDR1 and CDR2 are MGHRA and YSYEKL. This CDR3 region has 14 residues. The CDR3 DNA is TGCGCCAGCAGCCAAATGGGGTACACAGATACGCAGTATTTT. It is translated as CASSQMGYTDTQYF.

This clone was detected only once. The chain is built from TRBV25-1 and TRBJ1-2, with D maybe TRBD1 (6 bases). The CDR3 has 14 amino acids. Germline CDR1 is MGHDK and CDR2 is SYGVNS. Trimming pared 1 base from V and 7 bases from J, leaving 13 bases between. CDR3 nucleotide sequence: TGTGCCAGCAGTGAATTTCAGGGGCTTGGTGGCTACACCTTC. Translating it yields CASSEFQGLGGYTF.

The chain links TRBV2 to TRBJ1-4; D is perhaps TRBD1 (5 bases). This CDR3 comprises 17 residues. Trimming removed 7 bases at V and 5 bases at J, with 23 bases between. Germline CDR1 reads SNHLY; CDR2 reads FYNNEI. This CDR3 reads CASTDGQTKLRNEKLFF. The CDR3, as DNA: TGTGCCAGCACCGACGGACAAACCAAACTCAGAAATGAAAAACTGTTTTTT. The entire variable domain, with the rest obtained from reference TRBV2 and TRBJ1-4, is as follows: EPEVTQTPSHQVTQMGQEVILRCVPISNHLYFYWYRQILGQKVEFLVSFYNNEISEKSEIFDDQFSVERPDGSNFTLKIRSTKLEDSAMYFCASTDGQTKLRNEKLFFGSGTQLSVL.

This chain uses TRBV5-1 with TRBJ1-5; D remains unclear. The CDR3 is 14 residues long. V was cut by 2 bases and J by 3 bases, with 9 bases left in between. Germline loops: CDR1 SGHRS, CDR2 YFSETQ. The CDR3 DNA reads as TGCGCCAGCAGCTTCGACGGGGACAATCAGCCCCAGCATTTT. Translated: CASSFDGDNQPQHF. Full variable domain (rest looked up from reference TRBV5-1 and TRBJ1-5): KAGVTQTPRYLIKTRGQQVTLSCSPISGHRSVSWYQQTPGQGLQFLFEYFSETQRNKGNFPGRFSGRQFSNSRSEMNVSTLELGDSALYLCASSFDGDNQPQHFGDGTRLSIL.

CDR3 region: CASSKSHNGQPQHF. The CDR3 DNA reads as TGTGCCAGCAGCAAATCCCACAACGGACAGCCCCAGCATTTT. V is TRBV6-7 and J is TRBJ1-5; no reliable D call. TRBV6-7 is recorded as an ORF, its role being uncertain. Trimming cost V 6 bases and J 7 bases, with 16 bases left between them. CDR3 size: 14 residues.

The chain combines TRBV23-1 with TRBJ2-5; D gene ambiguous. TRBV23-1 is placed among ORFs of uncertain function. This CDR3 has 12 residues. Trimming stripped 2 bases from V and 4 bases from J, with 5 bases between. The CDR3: CASSQPVETQYF. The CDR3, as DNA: TGCGCCAGCAGTCAACCCGTAGAGACCCAGTACTTC.

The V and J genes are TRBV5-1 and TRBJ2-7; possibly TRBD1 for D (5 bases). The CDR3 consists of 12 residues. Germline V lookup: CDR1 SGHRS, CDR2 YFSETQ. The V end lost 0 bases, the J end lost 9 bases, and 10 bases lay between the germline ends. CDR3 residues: CASSLDRIGQYF. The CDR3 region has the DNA TGCGCCAGCAGCTTGGACAGGATTGGGCAGTACTTC.

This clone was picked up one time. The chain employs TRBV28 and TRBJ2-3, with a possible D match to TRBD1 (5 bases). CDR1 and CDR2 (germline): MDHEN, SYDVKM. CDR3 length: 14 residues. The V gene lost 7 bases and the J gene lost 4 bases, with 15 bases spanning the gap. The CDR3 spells CASTLGRGADTQYF. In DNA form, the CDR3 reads TGTGCCAGCACCCTAGGAAGGGGCGCAGATACGCAGTATTTT.

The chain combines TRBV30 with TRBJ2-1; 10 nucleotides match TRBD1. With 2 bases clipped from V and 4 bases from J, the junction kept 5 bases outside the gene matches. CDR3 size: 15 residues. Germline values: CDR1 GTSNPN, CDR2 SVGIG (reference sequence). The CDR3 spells CAWSPTGGKYNEQFF. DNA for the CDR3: TGTGCCTGGAGTCCGACAGGGGGCAAATACAATGAGCAGTTCTTC.

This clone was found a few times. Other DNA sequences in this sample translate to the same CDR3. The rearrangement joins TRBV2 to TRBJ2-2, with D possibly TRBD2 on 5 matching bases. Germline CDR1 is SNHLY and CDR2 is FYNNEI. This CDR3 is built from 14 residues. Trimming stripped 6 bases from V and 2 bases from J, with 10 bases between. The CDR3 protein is CASSVTRNTGELFF. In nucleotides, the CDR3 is TGTGCCAGCAGCGTTACTAGAAACACCGGGGAGCTGTTTTTT.

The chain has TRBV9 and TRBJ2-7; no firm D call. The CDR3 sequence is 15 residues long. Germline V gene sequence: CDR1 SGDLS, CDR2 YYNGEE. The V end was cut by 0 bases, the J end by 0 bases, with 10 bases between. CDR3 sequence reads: CASSVEPAYSYEQYF. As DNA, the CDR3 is TGTGCCAGCAGCGTAGAACCCGCTTACTCCTACGAGCAGTACTTC.

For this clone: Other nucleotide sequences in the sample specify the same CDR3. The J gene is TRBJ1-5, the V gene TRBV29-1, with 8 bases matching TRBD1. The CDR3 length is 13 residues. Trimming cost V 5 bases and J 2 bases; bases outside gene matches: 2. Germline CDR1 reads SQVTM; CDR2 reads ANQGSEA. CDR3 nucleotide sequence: TGCAGCGTTTTGGGACAGGGCAATCAGCCCCAGCATTTT. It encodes CSVLGQGNQPQHF.

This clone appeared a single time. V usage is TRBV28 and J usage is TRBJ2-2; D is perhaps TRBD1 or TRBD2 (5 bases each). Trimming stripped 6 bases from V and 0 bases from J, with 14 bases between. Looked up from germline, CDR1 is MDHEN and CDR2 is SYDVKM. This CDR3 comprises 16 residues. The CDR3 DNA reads TGTGCCAGCAGCTCACCGGGACGCCCGAACACCGGGGAGCTGTTTTTT. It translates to CASSSPGRPNTGELFF.

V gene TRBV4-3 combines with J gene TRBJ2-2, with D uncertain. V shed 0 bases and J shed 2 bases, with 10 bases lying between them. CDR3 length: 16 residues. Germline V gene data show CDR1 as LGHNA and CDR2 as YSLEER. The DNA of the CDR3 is TGCGCCAGCAGCCAAGAGTCAGCGAAAAACACCGGGGAGCTGTTTTTT. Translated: CASSQESAKNTGELFF.

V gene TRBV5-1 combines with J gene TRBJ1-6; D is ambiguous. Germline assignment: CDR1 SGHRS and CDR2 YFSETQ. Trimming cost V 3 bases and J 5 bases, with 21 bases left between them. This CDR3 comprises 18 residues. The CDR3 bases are TGCGCCAGCAGCTCCAATCGCGCCGGGAGAGGAAATAATTCACCCCTCCACTTT. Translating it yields CASSSNRAGRGNNSPLHF.

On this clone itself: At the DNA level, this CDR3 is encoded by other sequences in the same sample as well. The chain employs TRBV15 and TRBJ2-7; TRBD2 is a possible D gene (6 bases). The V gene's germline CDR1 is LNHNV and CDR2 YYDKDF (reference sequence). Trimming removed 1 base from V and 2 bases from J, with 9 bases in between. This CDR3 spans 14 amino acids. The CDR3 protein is CATSRVGGPYEQYF. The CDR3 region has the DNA TGTGCCACCAGCAGAGTGGGAGGTCCCTACGAGCAGTACTTC.

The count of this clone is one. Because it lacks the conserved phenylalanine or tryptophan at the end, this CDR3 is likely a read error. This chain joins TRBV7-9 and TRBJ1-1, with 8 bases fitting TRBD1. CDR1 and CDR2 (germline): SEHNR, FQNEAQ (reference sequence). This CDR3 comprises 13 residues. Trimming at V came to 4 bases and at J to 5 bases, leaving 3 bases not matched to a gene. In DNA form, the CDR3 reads TGTGCCAGCAGCTCAGGGGGCTGGACTGAAGCTTTCCTT. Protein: CASSSGGWTEAFL.

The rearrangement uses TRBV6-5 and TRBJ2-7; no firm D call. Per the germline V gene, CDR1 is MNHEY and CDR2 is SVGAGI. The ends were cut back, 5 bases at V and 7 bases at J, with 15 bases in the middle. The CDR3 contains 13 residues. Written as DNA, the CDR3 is TGTGCCAGCAGTCGATATTTGGCGGAGGAGCAGTACTTC. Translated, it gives CASSRYLAEEQYF.

CDR3 sequence (DNA): TGTGCCAGCAGCTTATCCAGAAGGGGGATTGGGACCCAGTACTTC. Translation: CASSLSRRGIGTQYF. This chain uses TRBV7-2 with TRBJ2-5; possible D gene TRBD1, 6 bases. The germline gives CDR1 SGHTA, CDR2 FQGNSA. Trimming took off 2 bases at V and 7 bases at J, with 17 bases between the two ends. CDR3 size: 15 residues.

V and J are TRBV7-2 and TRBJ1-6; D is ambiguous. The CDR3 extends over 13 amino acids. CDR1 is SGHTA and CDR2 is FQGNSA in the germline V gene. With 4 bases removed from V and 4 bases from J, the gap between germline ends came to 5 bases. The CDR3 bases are TGTGCCAGCAGCTCTATATATAATTCACCCCTCCACTTT. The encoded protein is CASSSIYNSPLHF. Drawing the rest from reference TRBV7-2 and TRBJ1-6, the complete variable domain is GAGVSQSPSNKVTEKGKDVELRCDPISGHTALYWYRQSLGQGLEFLIYFQGNSAPDKSGLPSDRFSAERTGGSVSTLTIQRTQQEDSAVYLCASSSIYNSPLHFGNGTRLTVT.